This entry is about one T cell receptor beta chain. PCR was performed using 60 Vbeta and 13 Jbeta primers. The repertoire was sequenced with immunoSEQ multiplex PCR; TCRdb's copy has only in-frame clones and lacks some. Of about 120,000 clones in the sample, 80% to 90% were seen once. The sample comes from a study of cytomegalovirus exposure and HLA in healthy donors. The CDR3 is 14 residues long. Germline V lookup: CDR1 MDHEN, CDR2 SYDVKM. V gave up 5 bases and J gave up 5 bases; unmatched junction bases: 8. This receptor was taken from a woman in her 40s in good health and CMV-seropositive. The sequenced material came from PBMCs. This chain connects TRBV28 to TRBJ2-5; 7 bases fit TRBD2. CDR3: CASSLGASGETQYF. The DNA for the CDR3 is TGTGCCAGCAGTCTCGGGGCTAGCGGTGAGACCCAGTACTTC.